This T cell receptor (beta chain) originates from a study of blood T cells in healthy people across ages. Points from the study as a whole: In the absence of known donor CMV status, changes in expanded clonotypes were possibly confounded. In long-lived donors, naive CD4+ cell counts and diversity exceeded those of aged donors.

Germline CDR1 reads MDHEN; CDR2 reads SYDVKM. This CDR3 has 16 residues. V lost 2 bases to trimming and J lost 1 base; unmatched junction nucleotides: 4. Then a second PCR, running roughly 7 to 11 cycles, was carried out with a sample-barcoded 5' primer and a J-beta primer mix. Every sample gave at least 2.5 million paired-end reads containing CDR3. TCRdb ran MiXCR on the 5' RACE reads and lists one entry per CDR3 protein. The table records 1.5 million to 2 million distinct CDR3 sequences, about 49% of them present only once. Concerning this clonotype: The antigen is undetermined.

The chain combines TRBV28 with TRBJ1-5, with 8 bases matching TRBD1. Sequences were obtained from blood. This TCR came from a woman aged 40 to 49 in good health. The CDR3 region has the DNA TGTGCCAGCAGTTTACCTCGGACAGGGAGCAATCAGCCCCAGCATTTT. It is translated as CASSLPRTGSNQPQHF.